A selection of T cell receptor beta chains follows, all from one sample in a study of CD8+CD57+ T cells in acquired aplastic anemia. In TCRdb, the reads were re-called with MiXCR into one record per CDR3 protein. Of around 150,000 distinct CDR3 sequences detected, 41% appear once; the ten largest clones hold almost 8.5%. Sample: sorted CD4+, CD8+, or CD8+CD57+ T cells (not recorded which) from PBMCs. These receptors were collected from a human donor in good health, serving as a control. Both conserved end residues are part of each CDR3. Fields, in order: J gene, V gene, CDR3 protein.

TRBJ2-5	TRBV19	CASSKGVQETQYF
TRBJ1-1	TRBV6-1	CASSTSGRYTEAFF
TRBJ2-7	TRBV11-3	CASTAGTGSYEQYF
TRBJ2-7	TRBV12-3/TRBV12-4	CASRQTGGFRSEQYF
TRBJ1-6	TRBV20-1	CSARDFTRGVSYNSPLHF
TRBJ1-2	TRBV11-2	CASSVGQLDGYTF
TRBJ1-2	TRBV24-1	CATHIDRGNGYTF
TRBJ2-1	TRBV9	CASSFLAGSGNEQFF
TRBJ2-3	TRBV6-1	CASSSDWRTDTQYF
TRBJ2-7	TRBV25-1	CASRLGGSGGNEQYF
TRBJ1-1	TRBV29-1	CSVDRGPNTEAFF
TRBJ2-5	TRBV2	CASSFPGQGQETQYF
TRBJ2-7	TRBV7-8	CASSLSQYEQYF
TRBJ2-7	TRBV20-1	CSALSGTGFYEQYF
TRBJ2-7	TRBV20-1	CSARDGTSDYEQYF
TRBJ2-7	TRBV6-1	CASRRDRDYEQYF
TRBJ1-4	TRBV5-5	CASSLGQRLDEKLFF
TRBJ1-2	TRBV2	CASSQGEGLGYTF
TRBJ2-4	TRBV11-2	CASSWSQGKLAKNIQYF
TRBJ1-2	TRBV24-1	CATSFQGKGYTF
TRBJ2-7	TRBV30	CAWSVRDRGNEQYF
TRBJ2-5	TRBV24-1	CATSDPEGTGQETQYF
TRBJ2-7	TRBV6-2/TRBV6-3	CASSYEVGLSYEQYF
TRBJ2-1	TRBV7-4	CASRMGNERLF
TRBJ2-3	TRBV5-6	CASSLVPGLADTDTQYF
TRBJ1-2	TRBV2	CASSVDRGDGYTF
TRBJ2-1	TRBV2	CASSTLGGDYNEQFF
TRBJ1-1	TRBV20-1	CSARDFDGTVAFF
TRBJ1-1	TRBV10-3	CAISTTQNTEAFF
TRBJ1-2	TRBV29-1	CSVDSHSNYGYTF
TRBJ1-6	TRBV15	CATSRDWVSPLHF
TRBJ1-3	TRBV29-1	CSVGPGDSGNTIYF
TRBJ1-1	TRBV6-5	CASSYLDRNTEAFF
TRBJ2-1	TRBV5-1	CASSFRDRGMRESYNEQFF
TRBJ2-1	TRBV5-8	CASSLRGGTYNEQFF
TRBJ1-4	TRBV7-9	CASSREGSEPGKLFF
TRBJ1-2	TRBV11-2	CASSLDYVSSYTF
TRBJ1-2	TRBV28	CASTPRDITF
TRBJ2-1	TRBV7-9	CASSLPSGGNEQFF
TRBJ1-4	TRBV10-3	CAIGRSEGEKLFF
TRBJ1-6	TRBV15	CATSRPTGGGSPLHF
TRBJ2-1	TRBV29-1	CSAGTSGGSYNEQFF
TRBJ2-6	TRBV24-1	CATSDTPGVRFAGANVLTF
TRBJ1-2	TRBV6-1	CASTRTGSGYTF
TRBJ1-5	TRBV10-3	CAISESRDQPQHF
TRBJ2-5	TRBV6-1	CASRTGPLKTQYF
TRBJ2-7	TRBV5-5	CASSARPTGLNEQYF
.	TRBV6-2/TRBV6-3	CASSPWDRGREQYF
TRBJ1-5	TRBV19	CASSMARTFNQPQHF
TRBJ1-1	TRBV30	CARSVRSGGTEAFF
TRBJ2-3	TRBV5-5	CAGGTVNTQYF
TRBJ2-3	TRBV20-1	CSARGNEDTQYF
TRBJ2-1	TRBV6-1	CASGGAENSYNEQFF